This T cell receptor (beta chain) is drawn from a study of T cell repertoires in cytomegalovirus infection. Study-wide context: Recently identified HLA-C-restricted CMV epitopes were used, and well-studied HLA-B-restricted CMV epitopes were used as well. General study results and limits: Clonotype analysis showed dominance of the ex vivo response by HLA-C-restricted CMV-specific TCR beta clonotypes. The cumulative frequency of public TCR beta families identified carriers of CMV plus the relevant HLA.

TCRdb itself ran the reads through MiXCR, one entry per CDR3 protein. In the table there are about 500,000 distinct CDR3 sequences, around 35% of which are singletons. The V end was cut by 2 bases, the J end by 7 bases, with 13 bases between. The CDR3 runs to 14 residues. CDR1 and CDR2 from the germline V gene are SGHKS and YYEKEE (reference sequence). This clonotype was recorded only once. Its antigen is as yet unknown. This rearrangement joins TRBV5-5 to TRBJ2-1; D unclear. This sample comprised cultured PBMCs, obtained from culture after CMV antigen stimulation. The sequence derives from a human donor in good health (CMV status not recorded). Some clones in this sample may be carry-over from other donors' samples. The CDR3 loop is CASSFRATPNEQFF. CDR3 sequence (DNA): TGTGCCAGCAGCTTTCGGGCTACCCCGAATGAGCAGTTCTTC. Drawing the rest from reference TRBV5-5 and TRBJ2-1, the complete variable domain is DAGVTQSPTHLIKTRGQQVTLRCSPISGHKSVSWYQQVLGQGPQFIFQYYEKEERGRGNFPDRFSARQFPNYSSELNVNALLLGDSALYLCASSFRATPNEQFFGPGTRLTVL.